This record covers a single TCR beta chain. The entry originates in a study of blood T cell repertoires in COVID-19. As for the study in general: Samples came from the United States, Italy and Spain, spanning acute and convalescent COVID-19. T cells, B-cell-depleted T cells, or PBMCs provided the cDNA or gDNA that served as material.

This CDR3 has 16 amino acids. Trimming at V came to 8 bases and at J to 7 bases, leaving 14 bases not matched to a gene. Per germline, CDR1 MNHEY and CDR2 SMNVEV (reference sequence). Source study methods: By means of reference gene primer amplification, nucleated cell counts were estimated. Generated by immunoSEQ multiplex PCR, the TCRdb table keeps only in-frame clones and is missing some. V and J calls and clone size are given by that table; D and trimming were obtained from the DNA. The sample carries about 120,000 clones, roughly four fifths recorded once. This clonotype was sampled from a man aged 30 to 45 with COVID-19, enrolled during active disease. The specimen was peripheral blood. The chain joins TRBV27 to TRBJ1-6; the match to TRBD1 covers 7 bases. DNA for the CDR3: TGTGCCAGCGCGAGGATTGTGGGGACAGAAAATTCACCCCTCCACTTT. This gives the protein CASARIVGTENSPLHF.